A selection of T cell receptor beta chains follows, all from one sample in a study of shared clonotypes between healthy human individuals. TCRdb's copy holds only in-frame clones and misses some; the assay was immunoSEQ multiplex PCR. The table shows roughly 2.2 million clones, with 90% to 95% occurring only once. Sequencing was done on a sample of naive CD4+ T cells from PBMCs. These receptor sequences come from a man between 18 and 29 years old in good health. Some clones in this sample may be carry-over from other donors' samples. Both conserved end residues are part of each CDR3. Fields, in order: D gene, J gene, clone size, V gene, CDR3 protein, CDR3 DNA. The D gene is left open where the match is weak. Only some rows state a clone size, as once, few, many or a class for expanded clones.

TRBD2 TRBJ2-2 - TRBV2 CASRTGLAGGPSTGELFF TGTGCCAGCAGAACGGGACTAGCGGGAGGGCCGTCCACCGGGGAGCTGTTTTTT
- TRBJ2-1 - TRBV5-4 CASSLTSSESKFF TGTGCCAGCAGCTTGACGTCGTCGGAGAGTAAGTTCTTC
TRBD2 TRBJ2-1 - TRBV28 CASSETSGRNEQFF TGTGCCAGCAGTGAGACTAGCGGGAGAAATGAGCAGTTCTTC
- TRBJ1-1 - TRBV5-6 CASSLGRGRAFF TGTGCCAGCAGCTTGGGTCGGGGTCGGGCTTTCTTT
TRBD2 TRBJ2-2 few TRBV10-1 CASGSGGLNTGELFF TGCGCCAGCGGATCGGGAGGCCTGAACACCGGGGAGCTGTTTTTT
- TRBJ1-1 - TRBV12-5 CASAVNTEAFF TGTGCTAGTGCCGTGAACACTGAAGCTTTCTTT
- TRBJ1-2 - TRBV28 CASSAPDGTPGHTF TGTGCCAGCAGTGCCCCGGACGGGACCCCTGGCCACACCTTC
TRBD1 TRBJ1-1 - TRBV18 CASSSTPTTAGGSNTEAFF TGTGCCAGCTCATCAACGCCCACTACGGCAGGGGGGTCGAACACTGAAGCTTTCTTT
- TRBJ1-3 - TRBV9 CASSVAPKLTSGNTIYF TGTGCCAGCAGCGTAGCCCCGAAGTTGACCTCTGGAAACACCATATATTTT
- TRBJ2-1 - TRBV9 CASSVGQIYNEQFF TGTGCCAGCAGCGTCGGACAGATCTACAATGAGCAGTTCTTC
TRBD1 TRBJ1-2 - TRBV4-2 CASSLGGQGYGYTF TGTGCCAGCAGCCTTGGGGGACAGGGGTATGGCTACACCTTC
- TRBJ1-2 - TRBV27 CASSLSSGLGYTF TGTGCCAGCAGTTTATCATCCGGACTCGGCTACACCTTC
TRBD2 TRBJ2-2 once TRBV6-1 CASSEARGRANTGELFF TGTGCCAGCAGTGAAGCGAGAGGGAGGGCGAACACCGGGGAGCTGTTTTTT
- TRBJ2-7 - TRBV5-4 CASSGHYEQYF TGTGCCAGCAGCGGTCACTACGAGCAGTACTTC
- TRBJ2-1 - TRBV21-1 CASSRADEGQTTDEQFF TGTGCCAGCAGCAGGGCCGACGAGGGACAGACGACAGATGAGCAGTTCTTC
- TRBJ2-7 - TRBV28 CASSIGPITHEQYF TGTGCCAGCAGCATCGGACCTATCACCCACGAGCAGTACTTC
TRBD1 TRBJ2-1 - TRBV27 CASSVTGGAHNEQFF TGTGCCAGCAGTGTCACAGGGGGCGCCCACAATGAGCAGTTCTTC
TRBD2 TRBJ2-1 - TRBV28 CASTQTGGVVRGARGNEQFF TGTGCCAGCACTCAGACGGGAGGGGTGGTTCGGGGTGCGAGGGGCAATGAGCAGTTCTTC